This entry features one TCR beta chain sequence. The antigen remains undetermined. The data were taken from a study of shared clonotypes between healthy human individuals. Overall study results and limits: Larger estimated richness was generally seen in naive subsets than in memory subsets. What rarefaction showed was incomplete sorted-subset sequencing despite large depth.

Donors included only healthy HIV-negative adults lacking recent acute infections or vaccinations. The sorted-subset replicate PCRs were given approximately 190 ng DNA, which is 25,000 to 35,000 T cell genomes. Repertoires were generated with immunoSEQ multiplex PCR, while TCRdb's copy carries only in-frame clones and drops some. The table records about 1 million clones, about 80% of them present only once. V was cut by 2 bases and J by 5 bases, with 15 bases left in between. This CDR3 is 15 amino acids long. From germline, CDR1 is MNHEY and CDR2 SVGAGI. The sequence derives from a man aged 18 to 29 in good health. The chain joins TRBV6-5 to TRBJ1-1; TRBD1 is a possible D gene (6 bases). The sequencing input was memory CD4+ T cells sorted from blood. Subset denoted: CD45RA-negative fraction. CDR3 residues: CASSYIQGGGTEAFF. DNA for the CDR3: TGTGCCAGCAGTTACATACAGGGAGGAGGAACTGAAGCTTTCTTT.